Following are 4 T cell receptor beta chains from one sample sequenced in a study of blood T cell repertoires in COVID-19. Sequencing was performed with immunoSEQ multiplex PCR; in TCRdb, only in-frame clones are kept and a portion is missing. The sample has over 45,000 clones; around four fifths are singletons. What was sequenced was peripheral blood. These receptor sequences come from a man between 60 and 70 years old with active COVID-19.

The chain links TRBV9 to TRBJ2-2; 14 bases agree with TRBD2. The trim removed 3 bases at V and 7 bases at J, leaving 5 bases unmatched. The CDR3 is 16 residues long. Germline CDR1 is SGDLS and CDR2 is YYNGEE. In DNA, the CDR3 is TGTGCCAGCAGCGGACTAGCGGGAGGGCCTAGCGGGGAGCTGTTTTTT. Amino acids: CASSGLAGGPSGELFF.

A few counts support this clone. The rearrangement uses TRBV5-1 and TRBJ1-6; 9 bases agree with TRBD1. There are 17 residues in the CDR3. The trim removed 1 base at V and 3 bases at J, leaving 5 bases unmatched. In germline, CDR1 is SGHRS, CDR2 YFSETQ. The CDR3 here is CASSLKGQGNYNSPLHF. CDR3 DNA: TGCGCCAGCAGCTTGAAAGGACAGGGGAACTATAATTCACCCCTCCACTTT.

This clone came up a few times. The rearrangement joins TRBV3-1 (or the pseudogene TRBV3-2) to TRBJ2-2; D gene uncertain. Between the trimmed V and J ends, which lost 1 base and 1 base, there was a span of 7 bases. This CDR3 is 15 amino acids long. Looked up from germline, CDR1 is LGHDT and CDR2 is YNNKEL (reference sequence). This chain's CDR3 is CASSQVLRNTGELFF. The DNA for the CDR3 is TGTGCCAGCAGCCAAGTATTGCGGAACACCGGGGAGCTGTTTTTT.

This clone was recorded a few times. The rearrangement joins TRBV30 to TRBJ1-5; D gene ambiguous. Germline assignment: CDR1 GTSNPN and CDR2 SVGIG (reference sequence). The CDR3 is 11 amino acids. V was shortened by 1 base and J by 11 bases, with 9 bases between the two germline ends. CDR3 amino acids: CAWSGEAAQHF. CDR3 nucleotide sequence: TGTGCCTGGAGTGGCGAAGCGGCCCAGCATTTT.